One and the same sample provided the 3 T cell receptor beta chains below, sequenced in a study of blood T cell repertoires in COVID-19 (dated by TCRdb to between 2020 and 2021). Library preparation used the immunoSEQ multiplex PCR assay. This is the immuneACCESS table as TCRdb keeps it, with only in-frame sequences that have V and J called. A part of the clones is gone; compared with another copy, unresolved V genes explain less than half, and the rest is unexplained. This sample comprises roughly 300,000 clones, roughly 85% of them detected only once. The top ten clonotypes cover 2% to 3% of the sample. Sequenced material: PBMCs or T cells enriched from blood (not recorded which). These TCRs come from a woman in her fifties or sixties who had recovered from COVID-19.

This rearrangement joins TRBV5-1 to TRBJ1-1; unclear D gene. The V end lost 0 bases, the J end lost 0 bases, and 9 bases lay between the germline ends. The CDR3 sequence is 15 residues long. The germline gives CDR1 SGHRS, CDR2 YFSETQ. This CDR3 reads CASSLDGVMNTEAFF. The CDR3 DNA is TGCGCCAGCAGCTTGGACGGGGTAATGAACACTGAAGCTTTCTTT.

This sequence joins TRBV19 and TRBJ1-3; D may be TRBD1 (6 bases). This CDR3 has 19 amino acids. Germline loops: CDR1 LNHDA, CDR2 SQIVND (reference sequence). V lost 6 bases and J 0 bases, leaving 24 bases between the germline ends. The CDR3 loop reads CASSNNLWTAHSSGNTIYF. The CDR3 DNA sequence: TGTGCCAGTAGCAACAACCTCTGGACAGCGCACAGCTCTGGAAACACCATATATTTT. Combining the CDR3 with reference TRBV19 and TRBJ1-3 gives the whole variable domain DGGITQSPKYLFRKEGQNVTLSCEQNLNHDAMYWYRQDPGQGLRLIYYSQIVNDFQKGDIAEGYSVSREKKESFPLTVTSAQKNPTAFYLCASSNNLWTAHSSGNTIYFGEGSWLTVV.

The chain recombines TRBV10-2 with TRBJ1-1; D possibly corresponds to TRBD1 (5 bases). Germline V lookup: CDR1 WSHSY, CDR2 SAAADI. Trimming removed 3 bases at V and 4 bases at J, with 12 bases between. The CDR3 loop spans 14 amino acids. The CDR3 bases are TGCGCCAGCAGTGACCAAGGGGTTAGCACTGAAGCTTTCTTT. Protein product: CASSDQGVSTEAFF.